A selection of T cell receptor beta chains follows, all from one sample in a study of tumor-infiltrating lymphocytes in localized non-small cell lung cancer. TCRdb keeps only in-frame clones here, not all; method: immunoSEQ multiplex PCR. The table shows 15,000 to 20,000 clones, with roughly 40% occurring only once. Sequenced: lung tumor tissue. The origin of the receptors is a human donor with non-small cell lung cancer. Both conserved end residues are part of each CDR3. Fields, in order: J gene, V gene, D gene, clone size, CDR3 protein, CDR3 DNA. D genes are given only for firm matches. Expanded clones get a size class; other rows say once, few or many, or leave the size out.

J gene: TRBJ2-2
V gene: TRBV11-2
D gene: .
clone size: .
CDR3 protein: CASSFPQDTGELFF
CDR3 DNA: TGTGCCAGCAGCTTCCCCCAGGACACCGGGGAGCTGTTTTTT

J gene: TRBJ1-1
V gene: TRBV6-6
D gene: .
clone size: few
CDR3 protein: CASSYVGVNTEAFF
CDR3 DNA: TGTGCCAGCAGTTACGTTGGAGTGAACACTGAAGCTTTCTTT

J gene: TRBJ2-3
V gene: TRBV7-6
D gene: .
clone size: .
CDR3 protein: CASSVGPGITSSTDTQYF
CDR3 DNA: TGTGCCAGCAGCGTAGGGCCAGGGATCACCTCTAGCACAGATACGCAGTATTTT

J gene: TRBJ2-2
V gene: TRBV7-9
D gene: TRBD2
clone size: .
CDR3 protein: CASERGGSGELFF
CDR3 DNA: TGTGCCAGCGAGCGGGGGGGATCCGGGGAGCTGTTTTTT

J gene: TRBJ1-5
V gene: TRBV9
D gene: .
clone size: .
CDR3 protein: CASSVGSSNQPQHF
CDR3 DNA: TGTGCCAGCAGCGTAGGTAGTAGCAATCAGCCCCAGCATTTT

J gene: TRBJ1-2
V gene: TRBV11-3
D gene: TRBD1
clone size: .
CDR3 protein: CASRTGTGYGYTF
CDR3 DNA: TGTGCCAGCAGGACCGGGACAGGGTATGGCTACACCTTC

J gene: TRBJ2-3
V gene: TRBV28
D gene: .
clone size: few
CDR3 protein: CASSLGGPDTQYF
CDR3 DNA: TGTGCCAGCAGTTTGGGTGGCCCAGATACGCAGTATTTT

J gene: TRBJ2-3
V gene: TRBV10-3
D gene: .
clone size: .
CDR3 protein: CAIRPFEGTDTQYF
CDR3 DNA: TGTGCCATCAGGCCCTTTGAGGGCACAGATACGCAGTATTTT

J gene: TRBJ2-3
V gene: TRBV9
D gene: TRBD1
clone size: many
CDR3 protein: CASSAEGQGDTQYF
CDR3 DNA: TGTGCCAGCAGCGCCGAAGGACAGGGAGATACGCAGTATTTT

J gene: TRBJ1-5
V gene: TRBV5-1
D gene: .
clone size: .
CDR3 protein: CASSATGNQPQHF
CDR3 DNA: TGCGCCAGCAGCGCGACCGGGAATCAGCCCCAGCATTTT

J gene: TRBJ2-2
V gene: TRBV10-3
D gene: .
clone size: few
CDR3 protein: CAISRMVSTGELFF
CDR3 DNA: TGTGCCATCAGCCGGATGGTGAGCACCGGGGAGCTGTTTTTT

J gene: TRBJ2-5
V gene: TRBV2
D gene: .
clone size: .
CDR3 protein: CASSVRNREETQYF
CDR3 DNA: TGTGCCAGCAGTGTTAGGAACAGGGAAGAGACCCAGTACTTC

J gene: TRBJ1-6
V gene: TRBV11-1
D gene: .
clone size: .
CDR3 protein: CASSLRGLYNSPLHF
CDR3 DNA: TGTGCCAGCAGCTTAAGGGGACTGTATAATTCACCCCTCCACTTT

J gene: TRBJ1-6
V gene: TRBV6-6
D gene: .
clone size: .
CDR3 protein: CASSSSGQVNSPLHF
CDR3 DNA: TGTGCCAGCAGTTCCTCGGGGCAGGTTAATTCACCCCTCCACTTT

J gene: TRBJ1-1
V gene: TRBV6-6
D gene: .
clone size: .
CDR3 protein: CASSYGGNTEAFF
CDR3 DNA: TGTGCCAGCAGTTACGGGGGTAACACTGAAGCTTTCTTT

J gene: TRBJ2-7
V gene: TRBV5-1
D gene: .
clone size: .
CDR3 protein: CASSFDSYEQYF
CDR3 DNA: TGCGCCAGCAGCTTTGACAGCTACGAGCAGTACTTC

J gene: TRBJ1-6
V gene: TRBV2
D gene: .
clone size: many
CDR3 protein: CASSETAAGSPLHF
CDR3 DNA: TGTGCCAGCAGCGAGACGGCGGCCGGTTCACCCCTCCACTTT

J gene: TRBJ1-3
V gene: TRBV6-5
D gene: .
clone size: many
CDR3 protein: CASSYGQSSSGNTIYF
CDR3 DNA: TGTGCCAGCAGTTACGGGCAGTCGAGCTCTGGAAACACCATATATTTT

J gene: TRBJ1-3
V gene: TRBV6-5
D gene: .
clone size: few
CDR3 protein: CASSRAEISGNTIYF
CDR3 DNA: TGTGCCAGCAGCAGGGCTGAAATCTCTGGAAACACCATATATTTT

J gene: TRBJ2-7
V gene: TRBV15
D gene: TRBD1
clone size: .
CDR3 protein: CATSRADRGLYEQYF
CDR3 DNA: TGTGCCACCAGCAGAGCAGACAGGGGGCTCTACGAGCAGTACTTC

J gene: TRBJ2-7
V gene: TRBV5-1
D gene: TRBD1
clone size: .
CDR3 protein: CASSSRTGGVYEQYF
CDR3 DNA: TGCGCCAGCAGCTCCAGGACAGGGGGCGTTTACGAGCAGTACTTC

J gene: TRBJ1-2
V gene: TRBV28
D gene: .
clone size: once
CDR3 protein: CASSVRANPNYGYTF
CDR3 DNA: TGTGCCAGCAGTGTTCGCGCAAATCCTAACTATGGCTACACCTTC

J gene: TRBJ1-1
V gene: TRBV6-5
D gene: .
clone size: .
CDR3 protein: CASRSQDGRNAEAFF
CDR3 DNA: TGTGCCAGCAGATCTCAGGACGGGCGAAACGCTGAAGCTTTCTTT

J gene: TRBJ1-4
V gene: TRBV6-5
D gene: TRBD1
clone size: few
CDR3 protein: CASSSGGYNEKLFF
CDR3 DNA: TGTGCCAGCAGCTCAGGGGGCTATAATGAAAAACTGTTTTTT

J gene: TRBJ1-2
V gene: TRBV9
D gene: .
clone size: .
CDR3 protein: CASSVAGNYGYTF
CDR3 DNA: TGTGCCAGCAGCGTAGCTGGGAACTATGGCTACACCTTC

J gene: TRBJ2-4
V gene: TRBV7-2
D gene: .
clone size: few
CDR3 protein: CASSLAPGGLAKNIQYF
CDR3 DNA: TGTGCCAGCAGCTTAGCGCCGGGCGGACTAGCCAAAAACATTCAGTACTTC

J gene: TRBJ2-7
V gene: TRBV11-2
D gene: TRBD2
clone size: .
CDR3 protein: CASSSGLANEQYF
CDR3 DNA: TGTGCCAGCAGCTCGGGACTAGCCAACGAGCAGTACTTC

J gene: TRBJ1-5
V gene: TRBV5-1
D gene: TRBD1
clone size: few
CDR3 protein: CASSPRPGGSNQPQHF
CDR3 DNA: TGCGCCAGCAGCCCTCGCCCAGGGGGGAGCAATCAGCCCCAGCATTTT

J gene: TRBJ2-5
V gene: TRBV6-5
D gene: .
clone size: .
CDR3 protein: CAVQSPFGETQYF
CDR3 DNA: TGTGCCGTCCAGTCTCCCTTCGGGGAGACCCAGTACTTC

J gene: TRBJ1-2
V gene: TRBV9
D gene: .
clone size: few
CDR3 protein: CASSALWGGRNYGYTF
CDR3 DNA: TGTGCCAGCAGCGCCCTCTGGGGGGGAAGGAACTATGGCTACACCTTC

J gene: TRBJ1-1
V gene: TRBV7-3
D gene: .
clone size: .
CDR3 protein: CASSSQGLYTEAFF
CDR3 DNA: TGTGCCAGCAGCTCCCAGGGTTTGTACACTGAAGCTTTCTTT

J gene: TRBJ2-1
V gene: TRBV19
D gene: .
clone size: .
CDR3 protein: CASSSMSDNEQFF
CDR3 DNA: TGTGCCAGTAGTAGCATGAGTGACAATGAGCAGTTCTTC

J gene: TRBJ2-2
V gene: TRBV9
D gene: .
clone size: few
CDR3 protein: CASSQLATAGELFF
CDR3 DNA: TGTGCCAGCAGCCAACTAGCCACGGCCGGGGAGCTGTTTTTT

J gene: TRBJ2-5
V gene: TRBV7-9
D gene: .
clone size: .
CDR3 protein: CASSLDSETQYF
CDR3 DNA: TGTGCCAGCAGCTTAGATTCAGAGACCCAGTACTTC

J gene: TRBJ1-2
V gene: TRBV5-1
D gene: .
clone size: .
CDR3 protein: CASSLDRGEHGYTF
CDR3 DNA: TGCGCCAGCAGCTTGGATCGGGGGGAGCATGGCTACACCTTC

J gene: TRBJ1-1
V gene: TRBV7-7
D gene: .
clone size: .
CDR3 protein: CASSLTENTEAFF
CDR3 DNA: TGTGCTAGCAGCCTGACAGAGAACACTGAAGCTTTCTTT

J gene: TRBJ2-4
V gene: TRBV2
D gene: TRBD2
clone size: few
CDR3 protein: CASNAGGVSLNIQYF
CDR3 DNA: TGTGCCAGCAACGCGGGGGGGGTCTCACTAAACATTCAGTACTTC

J gene: TRBJ2-5
V gene: TRBV9
D gene: .
clone size: many
CDR3 protein: CASSPALYVGTQYF
CDR3 DNA: TGTGCCAGCAGCCCAGCGTTGTATGTGGGGACCCAGTACTTC

J gene: TRBJ1-2
V gene: TRBV6-1
D gene: TRBD1
clone size: .
CDR3 protein: CASSVRTGGDGYTF
CDR3 DNA: TGTGCCAGCAGCGTTAGGACAGGGGGCGATGGCTACACCTTC

J gene: TRBJ1-4
V gene: TRBV28
D gene: TRBD1
clone size: .
CDR3 protein: CASSKTGRVEKLFF
CDR3 DNA: TGTGCCAGCAGCAAGACAGGGAGAGTTGAAAAACTGTTTTTT

J gene: TRBJ2-3
V gene: TRBV7-2
D gene: .
clone size: .
CDR3 protein: CASSWGDTQYF
CDR3 DNA: TGTGCCAGCAGCTGGGGGGATACGCAGTATTTT

J gene: TRBJ2-1
V gene: TRBV28
D gene: .
clone size: .
CDR3 protein: CASSLANEQFF
CDR3 DNA: TGTGCCAGCAGTTTAGCCAATGAGCAGTTCTTC

J gene: TRBJ2-3
V gene: TRBV5-5
D gene: TRBD1
clone size: .
CDR3 protein: CASSLWQGDTDTQYF
CDR3 DNA: TGTGCCAGCAGCTTGTGGCAGGGGGACACAGATACGCAGTATTTT

J gene: TRBJ2-2
V gene: TRBV15
D gene: TRBD1
clone size: medium-sized
CDR3 protein: CATSNPSGQGLTGELFF
CDR3 DNA: TGTGCCACCAGCAACCCCTCGGGACAGGGCCTTACCGGGGAGCTGTTTTTT

J gene: TRBJ1-6
V gene: TRBV5-1
D gene: TRBD1
clone size: .
CDR3 protein: CASSRTGGNSPLHF
CDR3 DNA: TGCGCCAGCAGCCGGACAGGGGGAAATTCACCCCTCCACTTT

J gene: TRBJ2-1
V gene: TRBV7-7
D gene: TRBD2
clone size: once
CDR3 protein: CASSGGTSGGNEQFF
CDR3 DNA: TGTGCCAGCAGCGGGGGAACTAGCGGGGGCAATGAGCAGTTCTTC

J gene: TRBJ1-2
V gene: TRBV15
D gene: TRBD1
clone size: many
CDR3 protein: CATSRGGSGYTF
CDR3 DNA: TGTGCCACCAGTCGAGGGGGCTCTGGCTACACCTTC

J gene: TRBJ2-3
V gene: TRBV7-2
D gene: .
clone size: .
CDR3 protein: CASSQGPYLLGTDTQYF
CDR3 DNA: TGTGCCAGCAGCCAGGGACCCTACCTTTTAGGGACAGATACGCAGTATTTT

J gene: TRBJ1-4
V gene: TRBV15
D gene: .
clone size: .
CDR3 protein: CATSRVPSEKLFF
CDR3 DNA: TGTGCCACCAGCAGAGTGCCGAGTGAAAAACTGTTTTTT

J gene: TRBJ2-5
V gene: TRBV4-2
D gene: .
clone size: .
CDR3 protein: CASSQGGTQYF
CDR3 DNA: TGTGCCAGCAGCCAAGGGGGGACCCAGTACTTC

J gene: TRBJ2-3
V gene: TRBV5-1
D gene: TRBD2
clone size: .
CDR3 protein: CASSLERLAGGDTQYF
CDR3 DNA: TGCGCCAGCAGCTTGGAACGGCTAGCGGGGGGAGATACGCAGTATTTT

J gene: TRBJ2-3
V gene: TRBV6-5
D gene: .
clone size: .
CDR3 protein: CASSGIQGTDTQYF
CDR3 DNA: TGTGCCAGCAGTGGAATCCAGGGCACAGATACGCAGTATTTT

J gene: TRBJ2-3
V gene: TRBV5-1
D gene: .
clone size: medium-sized
CDR3 protein: CASSAATSTDTQYF
CDR3 DNA: TGCGCCAGCAGCGCGGCCACAAGCACAGATACGCAGTATTTT

J gene: TRBJ2-7
V gene: TRBV10-3
D gene: .
clone size: .
CDR3 protein: CAISDRVSSEYEQYF
CDR3 DNA: TGTGCCATCAGTGATAGAGTATCCAGCGAATACGAGCAGTACTTC

J gene: TRBJ2-1
V gene: TRBV5-1
D gene: .
clone size: .
CDR3 protein: CASSSSRAHEQFF
CDR3 DNA: TGCGCCAGCAGCTCGAGCAGGGCGCATGAGCAGTTCTTC